This TCR beta chain was found in a study of blood T cell repertoires in COVID-19. At the level of the study: Spain, Italy and the United States supplied samples that represented acute and convalescent COVID-19.

Per the original methods: Amplified reference gene primers provided the basis for estimating nucleated cell counts. The protocol was immunoSEQ multiplex PCR, while the TCRdb copy is restricted to in-frame clones and leaves out a portion. V, J and clone size are taken as reported in that table, and D and trimming were inferred from the DNA itself. The table shows approximately 330,000 clones, with about 90% occurring only once. Germline V gene sequence: CDR1 SQVTM, CDR2 ANQGSEA. V shed 4 bases, J shed 3 bases, and the junction held 7 bases outside the gene matches. CDR3 length equals 15 residues. Two negative PCRs, clearance, or symptom resolution had been documented for recovered Cohort 3 donors.

This clonotype originated in a woman in her twenties or thirties who had recovered from COVID-19. The chain has TRBV29-1 and TRBJ2-1; 9 bases align to TRBD1. The sample was PBMCs or T cells enriched from blood (not recorded which). In DNA form, the CDR3 reads TGCAGCGTTGGCCCCGGGACAGGGAACTACAATGAGCAGTTCTTC. Translating gives CSVGPGTGNYNEQFF.